Below, one T cell receptor beta chain is given with its context. The antigen remains undetermined. The data were produced by immunoSEQ multiplex PCR, yet TCRdb's version contains in-frame clones alone and is incomplete. Of tens of thousands of clones listed, around 89% were seen once; the top ten hold 0.3% to 0.45%. The sample originates from a study of OX40 agonist ivuxolimab in advanced cancers. Overall study findings and caveats: Specificity for antigen went undetermined in the expanded peripheral T cells.

The V gene's germline CDR1 is KGHSH and CDR2 LQKENI. The ends were cut back, 2 bases at V and 6 bases at J, with 11 bases in the middle. The CDR3 covers 13 residues. Autoimmune disease history or systemic immunosuppression led to patients being barred. The receptor was isolated from an adult with an advanced solid tumor such as melanoma, head and neck, liver or kidney cancer. The chain carries TRBV18 and TRBJ2-7; D remains unclear. Sequences were derived from CD4+ or CD8+ T cells sorted from blood, sampled in a trial of the OX40 agonist ivuxolimab. The CDR3 DNA is TGTGCCAGCTCACCAGGGCCCTCTACCGAGCAGTACTTC. Translation gives CASSPGPSTEQYF.